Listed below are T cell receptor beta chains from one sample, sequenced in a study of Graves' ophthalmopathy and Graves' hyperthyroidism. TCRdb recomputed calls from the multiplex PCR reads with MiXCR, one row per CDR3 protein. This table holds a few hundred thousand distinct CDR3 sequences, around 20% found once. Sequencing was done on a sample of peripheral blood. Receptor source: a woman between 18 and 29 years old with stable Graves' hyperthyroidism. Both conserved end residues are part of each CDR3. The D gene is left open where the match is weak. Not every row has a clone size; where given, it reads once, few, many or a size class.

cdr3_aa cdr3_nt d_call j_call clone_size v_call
CASSKRDMLETQYF TGTGCCAGCAGTAAGAGGGACATGTTGGAGACCCAGTACTTC NA TRBJ2-5 few TRBV6-1
CASSRPSGPLSAYEQYF TGTGCCAGCAGCCGACCCAGCGGCCCCCTGTCCGCCTACGAGCAGTACTTC NA TRBJ2-7 many TRBV11-2
CASSQDGGAGSPLHF TGTGCCAGCAGCCAAGATGGAGGGGCTGGCTCACCCCTCCACTTT NA TRBJ1-6 NA TRBV3-1
CASSYQFRDRGRNQPQHF TGTGCCAGCAGTTACCAGTTCCGGGACAGGGGACGCAATCAGCCCCAGCATTTT TRBD1 TRBJ1-5 many TRBV6-2/TRBV6-3
CASSRDRTGSYEQYF TGTGCCAGCAGCCGCGACAGGACGGGATCCTACGAGCAGTACTTC NA TRBJ2-7 many TRBV11-1
CASNPGQREAAFF TGTGCCAGTAACCCGGGACAGCGAGAGGCAGCTTTCTTT TRBD1 TRBJ1-1 NA TRBV19
CASSHGGLRNQPQHF TGCGCCAGCAGCCATGGAGGACTTCGGAATCAGCCCCAGCATTTT NA TRBJ1-5 many TRBV4-1
CASSTGTAYEQYF TGTGCCAGCAGTACCGGGACTGCCTACGAGCAGTACTTC NA TRBJ2-7 many TRBV12-3/TRBV12-4
CASSLGGGAFYGYTF TGTGCCAGCAGCTTAGGAGGGGGAGCCTTCTATGGCTACACCTTC NA TRBJ1-2 NA TRBV7-2
CSANWPGQGAHEQYF TGCAGTGCTAACTGGCCCGGACAGGGCGCCCACGAGCAGTACTTC TRBD1 TRBJ2-7 many TRBV20-1
CASSKWTENTEAFF TGTGCCAGCAGCAAATGGACAGAGAACACTGAAGCTTTCTTT NA TRBJ1-1 many TRBV11-2
CASTRGDRLYEQYF TGTGCCAGCACCCGAGGCGACAGGCTCTACGAGCAGTACTTC NA TRBJ2-7 NA TRBV12-3/TRBV12-4
CASSYNPGSGELFF TGTGCCAGCAGTTACAACCCAGGGTCCGGGGAGCTGTTTTTT NA TRBJ2-2 many TRBV6-5
CASSSRGLSGNTIYF TGCGCCAGCAGCTCCCGAGGACTTTCTGGAAACACCATATATTTT NA TRBJ1-3 once TRBV5-1
CASSLSRRSRGYSYEQYF TGTGCCAGCAGTTTATCACGTCGAAGCAGGGGATACTCCTACGAGCAGTACTTC NA TRBJ2-7 many TRBV12-3/TRBV12-4
CASSSAQGQKWGNTIYF TGTGCCAGCAGTTCAGCACAGGGACAAAAATGGGGAAACACCATATATTTT NA TRBJ1-3 NA TRBV28
CASMDTGGSNEQYF TGCGCCAGCATGGACACGGGAGGAAGCAACGAGCAGTACTTC TRBD2 TRBJ2-7 many TRBV5-1
CASSGRDRETQYF TGTGCCAGCAGCGGCAGGGATCGGGAGACCCAGTACTTC NA TRBJ2-5 many TRBV11-3
CASSPRDRGYEQYF TGTGCCAGCAGCCCCCGGGACAGGGGCTACGAGCAGTACTTC TRBD1 TRBJ2-7 many TRBV7-9
CASSISGGSDEQYF TGTGCCAGTAGTATCTCGGGGGGCTCGGACGAGCAGTACTTC NA TRBJ2-7 many TRBV19
CSARDMEGTNQPQHF TGCAGTGCTAGAGATATGGAGGGGACCAATCAGCCCCAGCATTTT NA TRBJ1-5 NA TRBV20-1
CASSFGGERSYEQYF TGTGCCAGCAGCTTTGGCGGGGAGCGCTCCTACGAGCAGTACTTC NA TRBJ2-7 many TRBV7-9
CASSLDRDAGELFF TGTGCCAGCAGCTTAGACAGGGATGCCGGGGAGCTGTTTTTT NA TRBJ2-2 many TRBV11-2
CASSPIAGFSYEQYF TGTGCCAGCAGTCCGATAGCGGGATTCTCCTACGAGCAGTACTTC TRBD2 TRBJ2-7 NA TRBV12-3/TRBV12-4
CASSLHGTGNGYTF TGTGCCAGCAGTCTACACGGGACGGGAAATGGCTACACCTTC NA TRBJ1-2 NA TRBV6-5
CASSLGGGREQYF TGTGCCAGCAGCTTAGGGGGGGGCAGGGAGCAGTACTTC NA TRBJ2-7 many TRBV7-2
CASSFSGNTEAFF TGTGCCAGCAGTTTCTCCGGGAACACTGAAGCTTTCTTT NA TRBJ1-1 many TRBV5-5
CASSRDSYNSPLHF TGTGCCAGCAGCCGGGACAGCTATAATTCACCCCTCCACTTT TRBD1 TRBJ1-6 NA TRBV6-1
CASSSRVSSGNTIYF TGTGCCAGCAGTTCCAGGGTGAGCTCTGGAAACACCATATATTTT NA TRBJ1-3 many TRBV28
CASSGGKAFF TGTGCCAGCAGTGGGGGAAAAGCTTTCTTT NA TRBJ1-1 many TRBV28
CASTFAGGYYEQYF TGTGCCAGTACTTTCGCTGGGGGCTACTACGAGCAGTACTTC NA TRBJ2-7 NA TRBV12-3/TRBV12-4
CASSTRTVNTGELFF TGCGCCAGCAGCACCCGGACAGTAAACACCGGGGAGCTGTTTTTT NA TRBJ2-2 many TRBV5-1
CASSLGQREGREQYF TGTGCCAGCAGCTTGGGCCAGCGGGAGGGCCGGGAGCAGTACTTC TRBD2 TRBJ2-7 NA TRBV5-4
CASSQGATGSSYEQYF TGTGCCAGCAGCCAAGGGGCGACAGGGAGCTCCTACGAGCAGTACTTC TRBD1 TRBJ2-7 NA TRBV3-1
CASATSRGGELFF TGTGCCAGCGCGACTAGCCGGGGCGGGGAGCTGTTTTTT TRBD2 TRBJ2-2 few TRBV6-1
CATSRETGSKETQYF TGTGCCACCAGCAGAGAAACAGGGAGTAAAGAGACCCAGTACTTC NA TRBJ2-5 few TRBV15
CASSLGTSGRMKAGELFF TGTGCCAGCAGCTTAGGGACTAGCGGGAGGATGAAGGCCGGGGAGCTGTTTTTT TRBD2 TRBJ2-2 many TRBV11-1
CASSLVGGQGASEAFF TGCGCCAGCAGCTTGGTTGGGGGACAGGGGGCTTCTGAAGCTTTCTTT TRBD1 TRBJ1-1 many TRBV5-1
CASRPGTSSNQPQHF TGTGCCAGCAGGCCTGGGACTTCTAGCAATCAGCCCCAGCATTTT NA TRBJ1-5 few TRBV28
CASSQKEGNTEAFF TGCGCCAGCAGCCAAAAAGAGGGTAACACTGAAGCTTTCTTT NA TRBJ1-1 NA TRBV4-1
CASSLVWENTGELFF TGCGCCAGCAGCTTGGTGTGGGAGAACACCGGGGAGCTGTTTTTT NA TRBJ2-2 many TRBV5-1
CASRAGLRNTGELFF TGTGCCAGCAGGGCGGGACTTCGGAACACCGGGGAGCTGTTTTTT NA TRBJ2-2 many TRBV6-1
CSARGGRGDEQYF TGCAGTGCTAGGGGCGGGAGAGGTGACGAGCAGTACTTC TRBD2 TRBJ2-7 NA TRBV20-1
CASSYWTGEYGQPQHF TGTGCCAGCAGCTACTGGACAGGGGAATATGGCCAGCCCCAGCATTTT TRBD1 TRBJ1-5 NA TRBV11-1
CASSLSGEGSPLHF TGTGCCAGCAGCTTGTCAGGGGAAGGTTCACCCCTCCACTTT NA TRBJ1-6 NA TRBV7-8
CASIRGGEETQYF TGTGCCAGCATTCGGGGAGGGGAAGAGACCCAGTACTTC TRBD2 TRBJ2-5 many TRBV28
CASSSGQSETQYF TGTGCCAGCAGCTCCGGACAGTCCGAGACCCAGTACTTC NA TRBJ2-5 many TRBV7-8
CASSLLYRVSEQYF TGTGCCAGCAGCTTACTCTACAGGGTGTCCGAGCAGTACTTC NA TRBJ2-7 NA TRBV11-2
CAISFTSGGISEQYF TGTGCCATCAGTTTTACTAGCGGGGGGATTTCCGAGCAGTACTTC TRBD2 TRBJ2-7 once TRBV10-3
CASSLSGPTSYTEAFF TGTGCCAGCAGTTTATCAGGACCTACAAGTTACACTGAAGCTTTCTTT NA TRBJ1-1 NA TRBV27
CASSLSRDLNTEAFF TGTGCCAGCAGCCTGTCCCGGGACCTGAACACTGAAGCTTTCTTT NA TRBJ1-1 few TRBV12-3/TRBV12-4
CASRAGTLTLSNTEAFF TGTGCCAGTAGAGCGGGGACACTCACCCTATCGAACACTGAAGCTTTCTTT NA TRBJ1-1 many TRBV19
CASSLKTGDGLPLHF TGTGCCAGCAGCTTGAAGACAGGGGATGGTTTACCCCTCCACTTT TRBD1 TRBJ1-6 many TRBV7-2
CASSWGDKTSGNTIYF TGTGCCAGCAGTTGGGGGGACAAGACCTCTGGAAACACCATATATTTT NA TRBJ1-3 few TRBV12-3/TRBV12-4
CSASRTVSYEQYF TGCAGTGCTAGCCGCACAGTAAGCTACGAGCAGTACTTC NA TRBJ2-7 NA TRBV20-1
CASSFIGDRGYTF TGTGCCAGCAGTTTCATCGGCGATAGGGGCTACACCTTC NA TRBJ1-2 NA TRBV27
CAWTVWGNTIYF TGTGCCTGGACCGTGTGGGGAAACACCATATATTTT NA TRBJ1-3 many TRBV30
CASSQQGSGNTIYF TGCGCCAGCAGCCAACAGGGCTCTGGAAACACCATATATTTT NA TRBJ1-3 many TRBV4-1